Listed here are 32 T cell receptor beta chains from one sample, sequenced in a study of T cells in Graves' hyperthyroidism and ophthalmopathy. Amplified TCR beta CDR3 regions came from RNA transcripts. During a first-round RT-PCR of the TCR CDR3, the HTBI primer set was used. TCRdb used MiXCR to reprocess the multiplex PCR reads, holding one entry per CDR3 protein. Of approximately 400,000 distinct CDR3 sequences listed, 15% are singletons. Source material: blood. These receptors came from a woman in her 30s with Graves' hyperthyroidism.

The table lists this clonotype with many counts. The chain recombines TRBV28 with TRBJ2-5; 7 nucleotides agree with TRBD1. This CDR3 comprises 15 residues. Trimming removed 4 bases from V and 1 base from J; junction bases left unmatched: 6. Germline values: CDR1 MDHEN, CDR2 SYDVKM. CDR3 sequence (DNA): TGTGCCAGCAGTTCGCACCGGGACAGCCAAGAGACCCAGTACTTC. Amino acids: CASSSHRDSQETQYF. Supplemented by reference TRBV28 and TRBJ2-5, the full variable domain reads DVKVTQSSRYLVKRTGEKVFLECVQDMDHENMFWYRQDPGLGLRLIYFSYDVKMKEKGDIPEGYSVSREKKERFSLILESASTNQTSMYLCASSSHRDSQETQYFGPGTRLLVL.

This clonotype has only a few counts. This chain joins TRBV15 and TRBJ1-1; TRBD1 is a possible D gene (6 bases). V lost 1 base and J lost 3, with 9 bases in between. CDR1 is LNHNV and CDR2 is YYDKDF in the germline V gene (reference sequence). The CDR3 contains 14 residues. As DNA, the CDR3 is TGTGCCACCAGCAGAGTCCAGGGGTACACTGAAGCTTTCTTT. Protein sequence: CATSRVQGYTEAFF.

This clonotype occurred many times. The chain couples TRBV28 to TRBJ2-7; TRBD2 matches at 7 bases. Trimming took 4 bases from V and 4 from J; bases not matched to a gene: 10. Germline V gene data show CDR1 as MDHEN and CDR2 as SYDVKM. CDR3 size: 15 residues. CDR3 protein: CASSSVAVGGYEQYF. As DNA, the CDR3 is TGTGCCAGCAGTTCCGTCGCGGTGGGGGGGTACGAGCAGTACTTC.

This clonotype was seen at least ten times. V usage is TRBV7-9 and J usage is TRBJ2-7, with D perhaps TRBD2 (6 bases). Per germline, CDR1 SEHNR and CDR2 FQNEAQ (reference sequence). This CDR3 has 12 amino acids. With 8 bases removed from V and 7 bases from J, the gap between germline ends came to 15 bases. The CDR3 sequence: CASGLGGFEQYF. CDR3 coding DNA: TGTGCCAGCGGCCTGGGAGGTTTTGAGCAGTACTTC.

The chain uses TRBV4-2 and TRBJ1-4; D is ambiguous. V shed 1 base and J shed 5 bases, with 8 bases lying between them. The CDR3 spans 14 residues. Germline V gene data show CDR1 as LGHNA and CDR2 as YNFKEQ. For the CDR3, the DNA is TGTGCCAGCAGCCAAGGTTTGGCGAATGAAAAACTGTTTTTT. Translated, it gives CASSQGLANEKLFF.

This clonotype was detected ten times or more. The chain carries TRBV7-6 and TRBJ2-7, with D perhaps TRBD2 (6 bases). Trimming removed 1 base at V and 4 bases at J, with 14 bases between. The germline gives CDR1 SGHVS, CDR2 FNYEAQ. The CDR3 length is 15 residues. In nucleotides, the CDR3 is TGTGCCAGCAGCTTAGACGGGACTGCCGGATACGAGCAGTACTTC. Amino acids: CASSLDGTAGYEQYF.

The CDR3 reads CASSLDGRAPQHF. Written as DNA, the CDR3 is TGTGCCAGCAGCTTAGACGGCAGGGCCCCCCAGCATTTT. The rearrangement links TRBV7-2 to TRBJ1-5, with D possibly matching TRBD1 (5 bases). Germline V gene sequence: CDR1 SGHTA, CDR2 FQGNSA. V lost 1 base and J lost 10, with 11 bases in between. The CDR3 is made up of 13 amino acids. Based on the CDR3 plus reference TRBV7-2 and TRBJ1-5, the full variable domain is GAGVSQSPSNKVTEKGKDVELRCDPISGHTALYWYRQSLGQGLEFLIYFQGNSAPDKSGLPSDRFSAERTGGSVSTLTIQRTQQEDSAVYLCASSLDGRAPQHFGDGTRLSIL.

This chain joins TRBV18 and TRBJ2-7, with TRBD1 matching 7 bases. The germline CDR1 and CDR2 sequences are KGHSH and LQKENI. The length of the CDR3 is 13 residues. Trimming removed 5 bases from V and 3 bases from J; junction bases left unmatched: 4. CDR3 region: CASSEGQVYEQYF. The CDR3, as DNA: TGTGCCAGCTCAGAAGGACAGGTCTACGAGCAGTACTTC.

This clonotype was counted a few times. This chain links TRBV11-1 with TRBJ2-3; 14 bases fit TRBD2. Germline CDR1 is SGHAT and CDR2 is FQDESV (reference sequence). The V gene end was trimmed by 5 bases and the J gene end by 5 bases; junction bases not matched to a gene: 6. This CDR3 is 16 amino acids long. For the CDR3, the DNA is TGTGCCAGCAGCCTGACTAGCGGGAGGGCCAAAGATACGCAGTATTTT. Its protein is CASSLTSGRAKDTQYF.

In its sample, this clonotype was seen many times. CDR3 DNA: TGTGCCAGCAGCTTAGGGAACAGAGGAGGAAACACTGAAGCTTTCTTT. It specifies CASSLGNRGGNTEAFF. The rearrangement joins TRBV7-2 to TRBJ1-1; D gene unclear. Germline V gene lookup returns CDR1 SGHTA and CDR2 FQGNSA. The V end was cut by 1 base, the J end by 2 bases, with 14 bases between. The CDR3 length is 16 residues.

The genes are TRBV5-1 and TRBJ2-7, with TRBD2 matching over 7 bases. The trim removed 1 base at V and 6 bases at J, leaving 10 bases unmatched. CDR1 and CDR2 from the germline V gene are SGHRS and YFSETQ. The CDR3 is made up of 15 amino acids. CDR3 bases: TGCGCCAGCAGCTTGTCCGCGGGGGACTTGTCCGAGCAGTACTTC. Encoded protein: CASSLSAGDLSEQYF.

The V gene is TRBV6-2 or TRBV6-3, the J gene TRBJ2-7; D is undetermined. Germline assignment: CDR1 MNHEY and CDR2 SVGEGT. CDR3 size: 16 residues. V dropped 5 bases and J dropped 4 bases, with 21 bases sitting between them. The CDR3 is CASSLPPDSFSYEQYF. CDR3 DNA sequence: TGTGCCAGCAGTCTCCCCCCGGATTCCTTTTCTTACGAGCAGTACTTC.

This chain links TRBV12-3 or TRBV12-4 with TRBJ1-1; D gene ambiguous. This CDR3 has 11 amino acids. V was clipped by 2 bases and J by 8 bases, with 6 bases between them. CDR3 amino acids: CASSLYREAFF. CDR3 nucleotide sequence: TGTGCCAGCAGTTTATACAGAGAAGCTTTCTTT.

V gene TRBV20-1 combines with J gene TRBJ1-1; tentative D call: TRBD1 (5 bases). V dropped 8 bases and J dropped 0 bases, with 22 bases sitting between them. Germline-derived CDR1 and CDR2 are DFQATT and SNEGSKA (reference sequence). The CDR3 consists of 16 residues. CDR3 DNA sequence: TGCAGTACAGCTAACGGGGGGGAATCCATGAACACTGAAGCTTTCTTT. This encodes CSTANGGESMNTEAFF.

J is TRBJ2-7 and V is TRBV29-1, with D maybe TRBD2 (6 bases). V was trimmed by 4 bases and J by 2 bases, leaving 15 bases between them. From germline, CDR1 is SQVTM and CDR2 ANQGSEA. The CDR3 spans 14 residues. CDR3 protein: CSVGRGLSAYEQYF. The CDR3 DNA follows: TGCAGCGTTGGGAGGGGACTCTCCGCCTACGAGCAGTACTTC.

The gene calls are TRBV7-9 and TRBJ2-1; 12 bases agree with TRBD2. CDR3 length: 15 amino acids. J lost 9 bases, V lost 3 bases, and 6 bases had no gene match. Germline V gene data show CDR1 as SEHNR and CDR2 as FQNEAQ (reference sequence). This chain's CDR3 is CASSFASGRAGEQFF. The CDR3 coding sequence is TGTGCCAGCAGCTTCGCTAGCGGGAGGGCAGGTGAGCAGTTCTTC.

A few counts support this clonotype. V usage is TRBV11-2 and J usage is TRBJ2-2; the D gene is possibly TRBD1 (8 bases). CDR3 length: 16 amino acids. Germline V lookup: CDR1 SGHAT, CDR2 FQNNGV. V gave up 8 bases and J gave up 0 bases, with 16 bases separating them. The CDR3 protein is CASSYRGGANTGELFF. Here the CDR3 DNA reads TGTGCCAGCTCCTACAGGGGGGGTGCGAACACCGGGGAGCTGTTTTTT.

In this sample, this clonotype turned up many times. V is TRBV27 and J is TRBJ2-1, with 14 bases aligning to TRBD2. The CDR3 is made up of 18 amino acids. J gave up 1 base and V 5 bases, and 7 bases lay outside the gene matches. The germline V gene encodes CDR1 MNHEY and CDR2 SMNVEV (reference sequence). CDR3 in amino acids: CASSLTGLAGVSYNEQFF. CDR3 coding DNA: TGTGCCAGCAGTCTCACGGGACTAGCGGGAGTTTCCTACAATGAGCAGTTCTTC.

This clonotype showed up many times. The rearrangement uses TRBV2 and TRBJ1-1; 8 bases agree with TRBD1. The V segment lost 8 bases and the J segment 0 bases; nucleotides outside the gene matches: 8. The CDR3 spans 15 residues. CDR1 is SNHLY, CDR2 FYNNEI, per germline. CDR3 sequence (DNA): TGTGCCAGCGACGGACAGGGCCTAATGAACACTGAAGCTTTCTTT. Translating gives CASDGQGLMNTEAFF.

This clonotype was picked up one time. The chain is built from TRBV20-1 and TRBJ1-5; 7 bases fit TRBD1. V was pared by 3 bases and J by 7 bases, with 3 bases of the junction left unmatched. This CDR3 is 12 amino acids long. CDR1 DFQATT and CDR2 SNEGSKA come from the germline V gene (reference sequence). CDR3 coding DNA: TGCAGTGCTAGGCTCAGGGGGCAGCCCCAGCATTTT. The encoded protein is CSARLRGQPQHF.

This clonotype was found a few times. V is TRBV20-1 and J is TRBJ2-7; no clear D. CDR1 is DFQATT, CDR2 SNEGSKA, per germline (reference sequence). This CDR3 is 11 amino acids long. V shed 3 bases and J shed 7 bases, with 10 bases lying between them. CDR3 coding DNA: TGCAGTGCTAGGAGTTCCCGTGAGCAGTACTTC. Encoded protein: CSARSSREQYF.

The J gene is TRBJ1-2, the V gene TRBV28; 7 positions agree with TRBD1. The germline V gene has CDR1 MDHEN and CDR2 SYDVKM. This CDR3 region has 14 residues. The junction had 8 bases not matched to a gene; V was cut back by 6 bases and J by 4 bases. The CDR3 nucleotides are TGTGCCAGCAGGACAGGGATGGCTCTCTATGGCTACACCTTC. Translated, it gives CASRTGMALYGYTF.

The sample holds a few counts of this clonotype. J is TRBJ2-3 and V is TRBV24-1; TRBD2 matches 7 bases. This CDR3 has 15 residues. Germline CDR1 reads KGHDR; CDR2 reads SFDVKD. Trimming removed 6 bases from V and 5 bases from J; junction bases left unmatched: 10. The CDR3 DNA reads TGTGCCACCAGTACCTTCGGGACTACGAGAGATACGCAGTATTTT. Its protein is CATSTFGTTRDTQYF.

In its sample, this clonotype was seen many times. The chain uses TRBV3-1 and TRBJ1-2, with TRBD1 as a possible D gene (5 bases). Germline CDR1 reads LGHDT; CDR2 reads YNNKEL (reference sequence). Trimming left V 0 bases short and J 8 bases short, with 13 bases between. The CDR3 totals 14 residues. The CDR3 loop reads CASSQESGNQGYTF. CDR3 DNA sequence: TGTGCCAGCAGCCAAGAGTCAGGGAATCAAGGCTACACCTTC.

This clonotype was seen repeatedly, ten times or more. The chain uses TRBV28 and TRBJ1-1; TRBD1 might be the D (5 bases). CDR3 length equals 14 residues. Germline values: CDR1 MDHEN, CDR2 SYDVKM. With 7 bases removed from V and 3 bases from J, the gap between germline ends came to 15 bases. CDR3 DNA sequence: TGTGCCAGCAACTTGGGGGGGTTGGACACTGAAGCTTTCTTT. Translation gives CASNLGGLDTEAFF.

This clonotype was found many times. The chain has TRBV2 and TRBJ2-1; D gene ambiguous. V was cut by 8 bases and J by 0 bases, with 8 bases left in between. The CDR3 extends over 13 amino acids. Germline lookup yields CDR1 SNHLY and CDR2 FYNNEI. For the CDR3, the DNA is TGTGCCAGCCTTCCTCCCTCCTACAATGAGCAGTTCTTC. This translates into CASLPPSYNEQFF.

This clonotype has only a few counts. The chain uses TRBV27 and TRBJ2-6; TRBD2 matches at 9 bases. CDR3 size: 17 residues. Germline values: CDR1 MNHEY, CDR2 SMNVEV (reference sequence). V shed 8 bases, J shed 4 bases, and the junction held 12 bases outside the gene matches. The DNA of the CDR3 is TGTGCCAGCCGTACGACTAGCGGCCCTCCCGGGGCCAACGTCCTGACTTTC. Its protein is CASRTTSGPPGANVLTF.

This clonotype was found a few times. One junction end disagrees with the germline gene, perhaps due to a read error. CDR3 nucleotide sequence: TGTGCCAGCAGTCCACGGACTAGCGGGATCTACGATGAGCAGTTCTTC. Encoded protein: CASSPRTSGIYDEQFF. V is TRBV6-1 and J is TRBJ2-1; 12 bases are shared with TRBD2. Germline-derived CDR1 and CDR2 are MNHNS and SASEGT. This CDR3 is 16 amino acids long.

The chain combines TRBV9 with TRBJ2-1, with 11 nucleotides matching TRBD2. The J segment lost 3 bases and the V segment lost 4 bases, leaving 9 bases of the junction unmatched. Germline V lookup: CDR1 SGDLS, CDR2 YYNGEE. The CDR3 extends over 17 amino acids. As DNA, the CDR3 is TGTGCCAGCAGCCCGCGACAGACTAGCGGGATCTACAATGAGCAGTTCTTC. It codes for CASSPRQTSGIYNEQFF.

In its sample, this clonotype was seen a few times. The V call is TRBV6-5, the J call TRBJ2-2; D is undetermined. The germline V gene has CDR1 MNHEY and CDR2 SVGAGI. The ends were cut back, 0 bases at V and 7 bases at J, with 9 bases in the middle. CDR3 length equals 14 residues. The CDR3 DNA is TGTGCCAGCAGTTACTCGACCCTTGGCGGGGAGCTGTTTTTT. This sequence encodes CASSYSTLGGELFF.

This clonotype was picked up a small number of times. The V and J genes are TRBV3-1 and TRBJ2-2; no reliable D call. Germline V CDR1 and CDR2: LGHDT, YNNKEL (reference sequence). Trimming shortened V by 6 bases and J by 6 bases, and 5 bases separated the two germline ends. This CDR3 has 11 amino acids. CDR3: CASRGSGELFF. The CDR3 DNA is TGTGCCAGCAGGGGCTCCGGGGAGCTGTTTTTT.

This clonotype was seen more than once but under ten times. CDR3 loop: CASSVGGRSNEKLFF. CDR3 in DNA: TGTGCCAGCAGCGTAGGGGGCAGATCTAATGAAAAACTGTTTTTT. The chain uses TRBV9 and TRBJ1-4; perhaps TRBD1 as D (5 bases). CDR1 and CDR2 from the germline V gene are SGDLS and YYNGEE. This CDR3 spans 15 amino acids. V was clipped by 0 bases and J by 3 bases, with 9 bases between them.